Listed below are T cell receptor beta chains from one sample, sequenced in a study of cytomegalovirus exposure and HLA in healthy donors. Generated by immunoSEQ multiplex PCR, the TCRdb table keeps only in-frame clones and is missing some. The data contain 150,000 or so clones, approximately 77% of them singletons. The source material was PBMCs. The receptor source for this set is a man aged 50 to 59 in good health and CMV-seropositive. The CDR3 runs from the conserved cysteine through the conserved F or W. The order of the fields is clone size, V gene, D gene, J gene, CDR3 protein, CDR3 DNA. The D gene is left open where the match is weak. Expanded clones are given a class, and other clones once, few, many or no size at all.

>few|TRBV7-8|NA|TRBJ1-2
CASSLLLTNYGYTF
TGTGCCAGCAGCTTATTACTCACTAACTATGGCTACACCTTC
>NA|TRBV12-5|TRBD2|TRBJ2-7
CASGLVQRGGLLWGSYEQYF
TGTGCTAGTGGTTTGGTACAGCGGGGGGGCCTACTTTGGGGCTCCTACGAGCAGTACTTC
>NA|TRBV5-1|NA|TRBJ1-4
CASSLAGAQNEKLFF
TGCGCCAGCAGCTTGGCAGGGGCACAAAATGAAAAACTGTTTTTT
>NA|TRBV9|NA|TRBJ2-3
CASSGPDGLPDTQYF
TGTGCCAGCAGCGGACCGGACGGACTCCCGGATACGCAGTATTTT
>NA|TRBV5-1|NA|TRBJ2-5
CASSLESLVKTQYF
TGCGCCAGCAGCTTGGAATCTCTAGTGAAGACCCAGTACTTC
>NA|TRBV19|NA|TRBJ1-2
CASRPTGSLYGYTF
TGTGCCAGTAGGCCTACAGGTTCCCTCTATGGCTACACCTTC
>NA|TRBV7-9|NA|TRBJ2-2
CASSLAQTVSTGELFF
TGTGCCAGCAGCTTAGCGCAGACAGTAAGCACCGGGGAGCTGTTTTTT
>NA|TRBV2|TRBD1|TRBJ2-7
CASSYGTGLYEQYF
TGTGCCAGCAGTTACGGGACAGGGCTTTACGAGCAGTACTTC
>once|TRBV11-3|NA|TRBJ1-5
CASRHQGNQPQHF
TGTGCCAGCAGACACCAGGGGAATCAGCCCCAGCATTTT
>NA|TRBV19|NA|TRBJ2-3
CASSLGHSTDTQYF
TGTGCCAGTAGTCTAGGACACTCAACAGATACGCAGTATTTT
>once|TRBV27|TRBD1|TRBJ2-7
CASSLSGGAVTYEQYF
TGTGCCAGCAGTTTATCAGGGGGCGCGGTGACCTACGAGCAGTACTTC
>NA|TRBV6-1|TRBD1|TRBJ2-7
CASSDRGPYEQYF
TGTGCCAGCAGTGACAGGGGGCCCTACGAGCAGTACTTC